The 22 T cell receptor beta chains below all came from one sample that was sequenced in a study of Graves' ophthalmopathy and Graves' hyperthyroidism. Amplification of the TCR beta CDR3 regions used RNA transcripts (as template). First-round RT-PCR used HTBI primers; second-round multiplex PCR followed. TCRdb redid the calling of the multiplex PCR reads with MiXCR, one entry per CDR3 protein. The sample contains 350,000 to 400,000 distinct CDR3 sequences, approximately 16% of which appear only once. Sequenced material: peripheral blood. Source of these receptors: a woman between 18 and 30 years old with Graves' ophthalmopathy.

This clonotype was recorded many times. This chain uses TRBV6-5 with TRBJ1-5; D gene unclear. V was trimmed by 0 bases and J by 1 base, leaving 4 bases between them. Germline CDR1 reads MNHEY; CDR2 reads SVGAGI. The CDR3 is 14 amino acids. CDR3 DNA: TGTGCCAGCAGTTACTCCCGGAGCAATCAGCCCCAGCATTTT. This gives the protein CASSYSRSNQPQHF.

This clonotype was seen at least ten times. The chain has TRBV15 and TRBJ2-7, with D perhaps matching TRBD2 (5 bases). The germline V and J ends were trimmed by 5 bases and 0 bases, with 14 bases remaining between them. The CDR3 is made up of 15 amino acids. Germline V gene data show CDR1 as LNHNV and CDR2 as YYDKDF (reference sequence). CDR3 loop: CATSPKLGSSYEQYF. In nucleotides, the CDR3 is TGTGCCACCAGCCCAAAGCTGGGGAGCTCCTACGAGCAGTACTTC.

This clonotype was observed many times. The rearrangement uses TRBV6-5 and TRBJ2-5; possible D gene TRBD1, 5 bases. V gave up 0 bases and J gave up 5 bases, with 10 bases separating them. Germline values: CDR1 MNHEY, CDR2 SVGAGI. The CDR3 is 14 amino acids. This CDR3 reads CASSYSGEWETQYF. CDR3 in DNA: TGTGCCAGCAGTTACTCAGGGGAATGGGAGACCCAGTACTTC.

This clonotype was observed a handful of times. V usage is TRBV6-5 and J usage is TRBJ2-7; no firm D call. Germline V gene data show CDR1 as MNHEY and CDR2 as SVGAGI. The germline V and J ends were trimmed by 2 bases and 2 bases, with 13 bases remaining between them. This CDR3 region has 15 residues. CDR3 region: CASSYVRTETYEQYF. Written as DNA, the CDR3 is TGTGCCAGCAGTTACGTCCGGACGGAAACCTACGAGCAGTACTTC.

The table lists this clonotype with many counts. The J gene is TRBJ1-1, the V gene TRBV7-6, with a possible D match to TRBD1 (6 bases). CDR3 length: 14 residues. V was shortened by 1 base and J by 4 bases, with 10 bases between the two germline ends. Germline CDR1 SGHVS, CDR2 FNYEAQ. CDR3 sequence (DNA): TGTGCCAGCAGCTTAGAACAGGGTTCCACTGAAGCTTTCTTT. As protein: CASSLEQGSTEAFF.

This chain connects TRBV6-5 to TRBJ2-7, with 8 bases that match TRBD1. The J segment lost 0 bases and the V segment lost 5 bases, leaving 9 bases of the junction unmatched. The V gene's germline CDR1 is MNHEY and CDR2 SVGAGI. The CDR3 has 16 residues. The CDR3 region is CASSSSDRASSYEQYF. In DNA form, the CDR3 reads TGTGCCAGCAGTAGCTCGGACAGGGCGAGCTCCTACGAGCAGTACTTC.

This clonotype has ten or more counts. A junction boundary mismatches the germline segment, possibly from a read error. The chain links TRBV7-9 to TRBJ1-2, with D perhaps matching TRBD1 (6 bases). The CDR3 extends over 14 amino acids. Germline lookup yields CDR1 SEHNR and CDR2 FQNEAQ (reference sequence). CDR3 DNA: TGTACCAGCAGCTTAGGAGGACAGAACTATGGCTACACCTTC. It specifies CTSSLGGQNYGYTF.

This clonotype was detected ten times or more. The chain combines TRBV11-2 with TRBJ2-7, with TRBD2 as a possible D gene (6 bases). This CDR3 spans 16 amino acids. Trimming took 5 bases from V and 0 from J, leaving 17 bases between them. Per the germline V gene, CDR1 is SGHAT and CDR2 is FQNNGV. The CDR3 protein is CASSTSGVTFSYEQYF. The CDR3 nucleotides read TGTGCCAGCAGCACCTCGGGGGTAACTTTCTCCTACGAGCAGTACTTC.

This clonotype was seen repeatedly, ten times or more. The J gene is TRBJ2-1, the V gene TRBV28; D gene ambiguous. V lost 7 bases and J lost 5, with 21 bases in between. The CDR3 has 16 amino acids. Germline V gene data show CDR1 as MDHEN and CDR2 as SYDVKM. CDR3 nucleotides: TGTGCCAGCACCGATTACCGGCAACCCGAAAACAATGAGCAGTTCTTC. Its translation: CASTDYRQPENNEQFF.

This clonotype was seen at least ten times. This chain joins TRBV4-3 and TRBJ1-5; 7 bases are shared with TRBD1. Per germline, CDR1 LGHNA and CDR2 YSLEER. There are 16 residues in the CDR3. The trim removed 0 bases at V and 4 bases at J, leaving 6 bases unmatched. CDR3 sequence (DNA): TGCGCCAGCAGCCAAGATGTAGGGGGCCGTAATCAGCCCCAGCATTTT. Residues: CASSQDVGGRNQPQHF.

This clonotype was detected ten times or more. The chain joins TRBV5-1 to TRBJ2-5; the D is unclear. The CDR3 runs 13 residues. Per the germline V gene, CDR1 is SGHRS and CDR2 is YFSETQ. The V gene lost 7 bases and the J gene lost 1 base, with 11 bases spanning the gap. CDR3 sequence (DNA): TGCGCCAGCGGTGGCAGTACCCAAGAGACCCAGTACTTC. This gives the protein CASGGSTQETQYF.

This clonotype was counted at least ten times. V is TRBV6-5 and J is TRBJ2-7; tentative D call: TRBD1 (6 bases). Trimming removed 7 bases from V and 3 bases from J, with 10 bases in between. The CDR3 extends over 12 amino acids. Per the germline V gene, CDR1 is MNHEY and CDR2 is SVGAGI. In DNA form, the CDR3 reads TGTGCCAGCATTCCGGACAGCTACGAGCAGTACTTC. Its protein is CASIPDSYEQYF.

This clonotype was observed many times. The rearrangement links TRBV11-2 to TRBJ2-4, with 8 positions matching TRBD2. CDR1 SGHAT and CDR2 FQNNGV come from the germline V gene. This CDR3 has 18 amino acids. The ends lost 3 bases at V and 6 bases at J; junction bases unmatched: 16. The CDR3 DNA sequence: TGTGCCAGCAGCTTCCTAGGGCGGGGGGCGCCTGCTTCAAACATTCAGTACTTC. Translated: CASSFLGRGAPASNIQYF.

The chain has TRBV20-1 and TRBJ2-7; TRBD2 agrees at 7 bases. CDR1 and CDR2 (germline): DFQATT, SNEGSKA (reference sequence). The CDR3 totals 13 residues. V lost 4 bases and J lost 1; bases outside the gene matches: 4. CDR3 coding DNA: TGCAGTGCTATGGCTAGCGGATCCTACGAGCAGTACTTC. Amino acids: CSAMASGSYEQYF.

There are many counts of this clonotype. This sequence joins TRBV13 and TRBJ2-5; tentative D call: TRBD2 (7 bases). The CDR3 runs to 15 residues. CDR1 is PRHDT, CDR2 FYEKMQ, per germline (reference sequence). Trimming pared 6 bases from V and 1 base from J, leaving 15 bases between. In DNA, the CDR3 is TGTGCCAGCAGACCCGCGGGGGCACCCCAAGAGACCCAGTACTTC. Translated: CASRPAGAPQETQYF. Full variable domain (missing parts from reference TRBV13 and TRBJ2-5): AAGVIQSPRHLIKEKRETATLKCYPIPRHDTVYWYQQGPGQDPQFLISFYEKMQSDKGSIPDRFSAQQFSDYHSELNMSSLELGDSALYFCASRPAGAPQETQYFGPGTRLLVL.

This clonotype was seen many times. This chain links TRBV29-1 with TRBJ1-1; D unclear. This CDR3 region has 12 residues. Germline assignment: CDR1 SQVTM and CDR2 ANQGSEA. The germline V and J ends were trimmed by 3 bases and 1 base, with 6 bases remaining between them. CDR3 protein: CSVEEGNTEAFF. CDR3 DNA sequence: TGCAGCGTTGAGGAGGGGAACACTGAAGCTTTCTTT.

In its sample, this clonotype was seen many times. The chain links TRBV4-3 to TRBJ2-4; 12 nucleotides agree with TRBD1. This CDR3 contains 15 residues. The germline V gene has CDR1 LGHNA and CDR2 YSLEER. V shed 2 bases and J 9 bases; nucleotides not matched to a gene: 5. This CDR3 reads CASSQYGTGGFIQYF. The CDR3 DNA reads as TGCGCCAGCAGCCAATATGGGACAGGGGGCTTCATTCAGTACTTC.

The chain has TRBV19 and TRBJ2-7; 8 bases are a match to TRBD2. V lost 6 bases, J lost 0 bases, and 7 bases stayed unmatched. Germline CDR1 and CDR2: LNHDA and SQIVND (reference sequence). This CDR3 region has 15 residues. CDR3 nucleotide sequence: TGTGCCAGTAGACCTCGTAGCGGGACCTCCTACGAGCAGTACTTC. It translates to CASRPRSGTSYEQYF.

The chain is built from TRBV20-1 and TRBJ2-7; 8 bases align to TRBD1. The germline V gene encodes CDR1 DFQATT and CDR2 SNEGSKA (reference sequence). The length of the CDR3 is 14 residues. Unmatched junction bases numbered 13, after V lost 5 bases and J lost 7 bases. Written as DNA, the CDR3 is TGCAGTGCTCGCGGACAGGGCGCGGGTGAGGAGCAGTACTTC. Its translation is CSARGQGAGEEQYF.

Many counts were recorded for this clonotype. The chain recombines TRBV12-3 or TRBV12-4 with TRBJ1-5; TRBD1 agrees at 11 bases. The CDR3 contains 15 residues. J lost 5 bases, V lost 6 bases, and 6 bases had no gene match. The CDR3 spells CASRRTGGDYQPQHF. DNA for the CDR3: TGTGCCAGCAGAAGGACAGGGGGCGATTATCAGCCCCAGCATTTT.

The table lists this clonotype with many counts. The chain joins TRBV18 to TRBJ2-5; 8 positions match TRBD1. V lost 1 base and J lost 4; bases outside the gene matches: 8. CDR3 length equals 16 residues. Germline V CDR1 and CDR2: KGHSH, LQKENI. The CDR3 DNA is TGTGCCAGCTCACCACGGACAGGGTCGCTCGCAGAGACCCAGTACTTC. It encodes CASSPRTGSLAETQYF.

This clonotype was detected many times. This chain links TRBV28 with TRBJ1-1; no reliable D call. The CDR3 runs to 12 residues. V lost 5 bases, J lost 2 bases, and 6 bases lay in between. Germline loops: CDR1 MDHEN, CDR2 SYDVKM. The CDR3 region has the DNA TGTGCCAGCAGTCCCGAAAACACTGAAGCTTTCTTT. This encodes CASSPENTEAFF.